The clone carrying this T cell receptor (beta chain) was detected only a few times. Its matching antigen is unknown. The sample is drawn from a study of regulatory T cells in long-lasting Graves disease. Turning to the study itself: Persistence in Graves' disease denoted antithyroid drug use beyond 5 years alongside positive TSH receptor antibodies.

Notes on the study in general: Preferential use of TRBV28, TRBJ1-2 and TRBJ2-5 was seen in persistent disease. Samples came from peripheral blood alone, without thyroid tissue. Sharing of public clonotypes was greater in persistent patients (roughly 2,900) than in new patients (roughly 1,000).

The time point was: persistent/refractory GD, antithyroid drugs over 5 years with positive TRAb. PBMC-extracted RNA yielded the TCR library. V was shortened by 0 bases and J by 1 base, with 7 bases between the two germline ends. This CDR3 has 14 amino acids. Germline CDR1 and CDR2: SGDLS and YYNGEE. Construction of TCR beta libraries relied on iRepertoire HTBI primers and on Arm-PCR targeting CDR3 regions. MiXCR, run by TCRdb on the multiplex PCR reads, gives a single entry per CDR3 protein. The sample contains some 440,000 distinct CDR3 sequences, 20% of which appear only once. The starting material was peripheral blood mononuclear cells (PBMCs), obtained when the disease was refractory, from a patient treated with antithyroid drugs. The chain is built from TRBV9 and TRBJ2-5; D is ambiguous. This clonotype was sampled from a female donor with Graves disease. The CDR3: CASSVAGTQETQYF. CDR3 DNA: TGTGCCAGCAGCGTAGCCGGCACCCAAGAGACCCAGTACTTC.